This entry lists 2 T cell receptor beta chains sequenced from one sample in a study of T cell responses to AZD1222 COVID-19 vaccine. Some clones are missing from TCRdb's copy, which holds only in-frame ones; the method was immunoSEQ multiplex PCR. The sample lists just over 150,000 clones, 90% occurring once. The sequencing here drew on peripheral blood, taken 28 days after the second AZD1222 dose. These receptors were collected from an adult who received the AZD1222 COVID-19 vaccine.

The chain links TRBV11-2 to TRBJ1-2; D is unclear. CDR1 SGHAT and CDR2 FQNNGV come from the germline V gene. The V and J ends lost 1 base and 2 bases respectively, with 5 bases between them. This CDR3 has 13 residues. The CDR3 nucleotides are TGTGCCAGCAGCTTAGGTCAGAACTATGGCTACACCTTC. Translation: CASSLGQNYGYTF.

V is TRBV7-2 and J is TRBJ1-2; D unresolved. Trimming removed 1 base at V and 8 bases at J, with 17 bases between. Germline CDR1 reads SGHTA; CDR2 reads FQGNSA. This CDR3 comprises 15 residues. CDR3 amino acids: CASSLGYGAGEGYTF. The CDR3 region has the DNA TGTGCCAGCAGCTTAGGGTACGGCGCGGGAGAGGGCTACACCTTC.